This TCR beta chain was found in a study of blood T cells in healthy people across ages. Through a sample-barcoded 5' primer and a J-beta primer mix, a second PCR was run for roughly 6 to 12 cycles. TCRdb itself ran the 5' RACE reads through MiXCR, one entry per CDR3 protein. The sample includes 2 million or so distinct CDR3 sequences, 49% of them seen just once. General study results and limits: A roughly linear fall in TCR beta diversity per million T cells was seen with increasing age.

Germline loops: CDR1 SGHTA, CDR2 FQGNSA. The CDR3 extends over 14 amino acids. Trimming cost V 5 bases and J 4 bases, with 13 bases left between them. About this clonotype itself: The target antigen is unknown.

Isolation per sample recovered at least 7 million PBMCs. Total RNA extraction produced at least 5.5 micrograms (per sample) for the study. This clonotype was sampled from a woman between 40 and 50 years old in good health. The V gene is TRBV7-2, the J gene TRBJ2-3; D is possibly TRBD1 (6 bases). Sequencing used blood. This CDR3 is CASSQNRAADTQYF. The DNA of the CDR3 is TGTGCCAGCAGCCAAAACAGGGCTGCAGATACGCAGTATTTT.